This TCR beta chain was recovered during a study of T cells in women clearing cervical HPV infection. All donors had a single incident cervical HPV16 infection, not prevalent. Genomic DNA, averaging about 1,100 ng per sample, yielded TCR beta CDR3 via immunoSEQ. Libraries were prepared by immunoSEQ multiplex PCR; TCRdb keeps only in-frame clonotypes and omits some of them. The repertoire table contains roughly 13,000 clones. Details on this clone: Its matching antigen is unknown. The read ends 3 residues before the CDR3 terminus; that terminus is restored from the germline J gene.

After removal of 5 bases from V and 0 bases from J, the junction contained 7 bases not matched to a gene. From germline, CDR1 is DFQATT and CDR2 SNEGSKA (reference sequence). The CDR3 extends over 14 amino acids. General study points: TRBV6-7 abundance was lower in cases than controls (around 0.1% versus 0.15%).

The chain couples TRBV20-1 to TRBJ2-7; 7 nucleotides agree with TRBD1. The sequenced material came from blood buffy coat. This TCR came from a woman aged 18 to 69 with a cervical HPV16 infection that either progressed to CIN3+ or cleared (not recorded which). The covered CDR3 bases are TGCAGTGCTGGGGAGACAGGGAGCTCCTACGAG. Translated: CSAGETGSSYE. The complete CDR3 protein is CSAGETGSSYEQYF.